Reported below is one T cell receptor (beta chain). The antigen is undetermined. CDR1 and CDR2 (germline): SGDLS, YYNGEE. Trimming removed 0 bases from V and 0 bases from J, with 10 bases in between. CDR3 length: 17 amino acids. The data derive from a study of T cells in Graves' hyperthyroidism and ophthalmopathy. Calling Graves' hyperthyroidism stable meant ophthalmopathy did not progress within 18 months. Findings and caveats of the study: A model of 13 V-J features distinguished ophthalmopathy from stable hyperthyroidism.

Amplified regions were TCR beta CDR3 sequences from RNA transcripts. The study used the HTBI primer set for a first-round RT-PCR of the TCR CDR3. TCRdb ran MiXCR on the multiplex PCR reads and lists one entry per CDR3 protein. The sample comprises about 840,000 distinct CDR3 sequences, 38% of which are singletons, and approximately 10% rests with the top ten. The sample was blood. The chain is built from TRBV9 and TRBJ2-6; D remains unclear. The TCR comes from a man between 18 and 29 years old with Graves' hyperthyroidism. The CDR3 DNA is TGTGCCAGCAGCGTAGGGCCATTGAACTCTGGGGCCAACGTCCTGACTTTC. It yields the protein CASSVGPLNSGANVLTF.